This paragraph reports one T cell receptor beta chain. As yet, its antigen is unknown. The data were taken from a study of T cell responses to AZD1222 COVID-19 vaccine. Method: immunoSEQ multiplex PCR; TCRdb's copy keeps in-frame clones and lacks some. The data hold some 100,000 clones, with around 87% observed a single time. General observations from the study: Just five or six AZD1222 recipients tested seropositive at baseline. The donor group comprised mostly white British people and more females; the analysis possibly underestimated clonal diversity. Spike-spanning, vaccine-associated CD4 TCRs were dominant at 160-218 and 743-854.

Some second doses came at about 4 weeks and others at about 12 weeks; these were pooled. Here the sequenced sample was peripheral blood, taken 28 days after the second AZD1222 dose. The sequence derives from an adult who received the AZD1222 COVID-19 vaccine.

CDR3 bases: TGCGCCAGCAGCTTGGCCGGCGGGAGGCAAGAGACCCAGTACTTC. This encodes CASSLAGGRQETQYF. The chain joins TRBV5-1 to TRBJ2-5, with 8 bases lining up with TRBD2. Trimming cost V 0 bases and J 2 bases; bases outside gene matches: 3. The CDR3 has 15 residues. The germline gives CDR1 SGHRS, CDR2 YFSETQ.